This T cell receptor beta chain was found in a study of cytomegalovirus exposure and HLA in healthy donors. Study as a whole: Falling in the Caucasian-associated ancestry cluster were 81% of 398 genotyped donors.

This CDR3 region has 18 residues. Germline CDR1 and CDR2: MGHDK and SYGVNS. The PCR contained 60 Vbeta and 13 Jbeta primers. TCRdb's table, derived via immunoSEQ multiplex PCR, lists solely in-frame clones and lacks some. The sample has 140,000 to 150,000 clones, approximately 80% seen once. A word on this clone: Its antigen is currently unknown. The junction does not match germline at one end; this may be a read error.

Study-level results: Over 15,000 TCR beta sequences were associated with HLA alleles at 0.05 false discovery rate in a later analysis.

The genes are TRBV25-1 and TRBJ2-6; 12 bases match TRBD1. Material for sequencing was PBMCs. The sequence derives from a male donor in good health and CMV-seronegative. The CDR3 here is CASSEWGTGGAGANGLTF. Written as DNA, the CDR3 is TGTGCCAGCAGTGAATGGGGGACAGGGGGCGCTGGGGCCAACGGCCTGACTTTC. The entire variable domain, with the rest obtained from reference TRBV25-1 and TRBJ2-6, is as follows: EADIYQTPRYLVIGTGKKITLECSQTMGHDKMYWYQQDPGMELHLIHYSYGVNSTEKGDLSSESTVSRIRTEHFPLTLESARPSHTSQYLCASSEWGTGGAGANGLTFGAGSRLTVL.